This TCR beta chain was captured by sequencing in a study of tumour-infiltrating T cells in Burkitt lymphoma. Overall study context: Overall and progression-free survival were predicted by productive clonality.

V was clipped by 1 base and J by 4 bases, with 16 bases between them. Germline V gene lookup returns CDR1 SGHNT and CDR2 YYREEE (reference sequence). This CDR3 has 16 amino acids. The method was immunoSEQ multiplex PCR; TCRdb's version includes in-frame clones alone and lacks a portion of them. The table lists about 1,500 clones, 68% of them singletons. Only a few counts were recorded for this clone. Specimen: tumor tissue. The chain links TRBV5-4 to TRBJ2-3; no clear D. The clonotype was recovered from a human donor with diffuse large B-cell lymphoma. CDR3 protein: CASSLTLTPPADTQYF. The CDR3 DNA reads TGTGCCAGCAGCTTGACCCTAACCCCCCCCGCAGATACGCAGTATTTT.